This T cell receptor beta chain was identified in a study of CD8 T cells in ankylosing spondylitis. TCRdb passed the 5' RACE reads through MiXCR, listing each CDR3 protein once. The top ten clones hold over 12% of a sample with a few hundred thousand distinct CDR3 sequences, 7.3% of them seen once. Study outcomes and limitations: There was a TCR beta motif, made of several highly homologous variants, that appeared characteristic of ankylosing spondylitis blood.

This clonotype was seen ten or more times. Its cognate antigen is unknown. The sequenced material came from blood, either unsorted or a sorted T cell fraction (not recorded which). The receptor was isolated from a male donor with ankylosing spondylitis.

DNA for the CDR3: TGCAGCGTTGAAGAACTAGCGGGGGCCGCGAACACCGGGGAGCTGTTTTTT. It encodes CSVEELAGAANTGELFF. J is TRBJ2-2 and V is TRBV29-1; 11 bases line up with TRBD2. V lost 0 bases to trimming and J lost 0 bases; unmatched junction nucleotides: 3. This CDR3 spans 17 amino acids. CDR1 and CDR2 from the germline V gene are SQVTM and ANQGSEA.